This T cell receptor beta chain was found in a study of T cells expressing NK-cell markers. Germline CDR1 reads KGHSH; CDR2 reads LQKENI. This CDR3 is 15 amino acids long. Findings and limits, study-wide: Of CD8+ T cells, about 1.0-8% belonged to dominant NKG2C+ clonotypes in several donors. In several donors, dominant clonotypes made up about 25-65% of CD3+CD56-NKG2C+ cells.

Using the 5' RACE reads, TCRdb records one entry per CDR3 protein without DNA. The sample has 350,000 to 400,000 distinct CDR3 sequences. A remark on this clonotype: Its specificity is not known.

The rearrangement joins TRBV18 to TRBJ2-6. The receptor's source is a woman between 45 and 60 years old in good health. Sequencing used blood T cells: a sorted CD56 or NKG2C T cell subset, CD4+ or CD8+ T cells, or bulk PBMC T cells (not recorded which). CDR3 sequence: CASSLPHAGANVLTF.